This T cell receptor (beta chain) comes out of a study of cytomegalovirus exposure and HLA in healthy donors (TCRdb year 2017). Study-level background: According to an earlier analysis of several hundred of the donors, some 170 million T cells yielded some 120 million unique TCR beta sequences and roughly 280 Gb of sequence data. Several DR-DQ haplotypes were handled as single units for association and clustering, since linkage in the cohort was strong. Donor age, sex, ethnicity and CMV serostatus were collected together with the repertoire data. The study was designed to test whether signatures of past pathogen exposure could be identified by cataloging public T cell receptors. The study used immunosequencing to profile the T cell repertoires of some 600 subjects and linked those repertoires to cytomegalovirus serostatus. In the later analysis, no new phenotypic data were used to find candidate immune exposures; instead, reliance was placed on TCR beta sequences and their occurrence across donors. The number of typed donors differed by locus: roughly 629-630 for A, B, C, DRB1 and DQB1; 500 to 550 for DQA1; approximately 600 for DPA1; and around 470 for DPB1. An earlier analysis of roughly 580 of the donors used high-throughput TCR beta sequencing to judge whether each TCR beta V gene segment behaved as functional or pseudogenic. A later genetic analysis used genome-wide SNP genotypes for about three fifths of the 666 donors, treating that subset as a discovery cohort. Across 300 to 500 genotyped donors of the cohort, an average of approximately 200,000 unique TCR beta nucleotide sequences per donor were sequenced, and about a sixth of those sequences were non-productive. An early release that covered roughly 600 HLA-typed donors contained approximately 300 gigabases of sequencing data and tens of millions of unique TCR sequences. A separate validation cohort of 100 to 150 different subjects was used in addition to the approximately 700-subject first cohort. High-throughput TCR immunosequencing, statistical association of individual TCRs with disease status, and machine learning were combined to predict cytomegalovirus infection status. To study patterns of TCR occurrence, a later analysis re-analyzed previously published TCR beta repertoires from 666 donors and added high-resolution HLA genotyping. Both class I and class II loci were covered by HLA typing, at four-digit resolution. The genetic ancestry cluster associated with self-reported Caucasian donors included over 80% of the 300 to 450 genotyped donors. Every repertoire in the discovery cohort had been generated on one and the same sequencing platform.

Library prep was done by the immunoSEQ multiplex PCR assay. The multiplex PCR relied on a mix of 60 forward primers for TCR Vbeta segments and 13 reverse primers for TCR Jbeta segments. A multiplex PCR assay on genomic DNA amplified the CDR3 region of rearranged TCR beta genes. On the Illumina HiSeq System, the amplified TCR beta libraries were sequenced as 87-base-pair reads. Under the source paper's analysis protocol: In a later analysis, tens of millions of unique TCR beta chains were counted across the 500 to 850 repertoires, and roughly 10 million of these chains were shared by at least two donors. Raw reads were error-corrected and collapsed into unique sequences with a nearest-neighbor algorithm that merged closely related sequences to remove PCR and sequencing errors. V, D and J gene segments were assigned by aligning CDR3 sequences to IMGT reference sequences. Each retained sequence needed at least a six-nucleotide match to both a V gene segment and a J gene segment. A rearrangement counted as productive if the CDR3 had no stop codons and remained in frame with V and J, and every other rearrangement counted as non-productive. Following IMGT convention, CDR3 was defined as the stretch from the second conserved V-encoded cysteine to the conserved J-encoded phenylalanine. Sequences without an unambiguous match to a single V gene segment were excluded from the earlier analysis of a few hundred of the donors. In an earlier analysis of several hundred of the donors, V segments were called functional above 56.7% productive rearrangements and were called segregating when the between-donor standard deviation exceeded 5%. To diagnose cytomegalovirus status from the catalog of TCR beta chain sequences, a statistical classification framework was built. In a later analysis, V and J genes were assigned by comparing TCR nucleotide sequences against IMGT/GENE-DB human TR gene sequences. Using the TCRdist pipeline, a later analysis assigned CDR3 sequences along with most-parsimonious VDJ recombination scenarios. In a later analysis, each TCR beta chain was defined by its CDR3 amino acid sequence together with its V-gene family, and reads lacking a unique V-gene family were excluded. To address suspected cross-contamination and a sequencing artifact, a later analysis removed several hundred highly shared, low-generation-probability nucleotide sequences. In a later analysis, a clonal expansion index was calculated for each public chain from normalized within-repertoire ranks of inferred template counts. A later analysis computed generation probabilities with a VDJ recombination model fitted to out-of-frame rearrangements, and checked the results against IGoR. Hypergeometric tests were used in a later analysis to score TCR-TCR, TCR-HLA and TCR-CMV co-occurrence, with a repertoire-size bias correction applied to the TCR pairs. In a later analysis, false discovery rates were estimated by permuting HLA or CMV assignments 20 times. In a later analysis, co-occurring TCRs were grouped using DBSCAN, and TCRdist sequence similarity was added for clustering within HLA-allele-positive subsets. Repertoires with fewer than 30,000 or more than 120,000 public chains, plus five repertoires with anomalous nucleotide sharing, were excluded from co-occurrence clustering. Entries here come from immuneACCESS through TCRdb and include only in-frame sequences with V and J called. Some clones fail to appear in such tables; in the studies checked, an unresolved V gene covers under half of the shortfall, and the cause of the remainder is unknown. For V, J and clone size, that table is used; D and trimming come from the DNA. The sample contains fewer than 200,000 clones, approximately 84% of them found a single time. The ten largest clones add up to less than 0.3% of the sample.

Details on this clone: Its antigen remains undetermined. No quality values exist for individual bases; no much larger clone is one base distant.

Results and caveats for the whole study, not just this receptor: The earlier analysis of some 540 of the donors excluded fewer than 20 rarely observed V segments, including chromosome 9 orphons, because counts were too low. A later analysis reported that several top co-occurrence clusters appeared linked to parvovirus B19, influenza, CMV and Epstein-Barr virus. The only immune exposure information available for the cohort was CMV serostatus. A cluster of highly shared sequence variants was judged likely to be a technical artifact of the sequencing pipeline. Cytomegalovirus status was reported to be diagnosed by the classifier with high specificity and sensitivity in both the original and validation cohorts. Because HLA typing was unavailable for some donors at each locus, only the typed subset was used in association tests. Specific HLA alleles were associated with 15,000 to 20,000 TCR beta sequences at a false discovery rate of 0.05 in a later analysis. Most TCR sequences were observed very rarely across donors, whereas some public TCRs were present in many individuals. V-gene and J-gene trimming of TCR beta chains was associated with a missense DCLRE1C variant in a later genetic analysis, and the association was replicated in an independent cohort. In a later genetic analysis, fewer N-insertions in productive TCRs were reported among donors in an Asian-associated ancestry cluster than the roughly 670-donor mean. In the study, 164 TCR beta chains were listed as associated with cytomegalovirus. In a later analysis, TCR association rates were found to vary across HLA loci, with the most associated TCRs seen for DRB1 alleles and the fewest for HLA-C alleles. Linkage disequilibrium might explain the correlated functional status among segregating V segments, but an unknown experimental factor could not be excluded. In vitro tests confirmed that a few of the cytomegalovirus-associated TCR beta chains recognize cytomegalovirus antigens. According to a later analysis, most CMV-associated TCR beta chains appeared to be HLA-restricted, and the HLA associations seemed to be driven largely by CMV exposure. A further reported finding was that TCR beta sequences accurately predicted the HLA-A and HLA-B alleles for most subjects in the first cohort. In a later analysis, HLA-associated TCR beta chains were found to be more clonally expanded and to have lower generation probabilities than equally common non-associated chains. Assigning TCR associations to individual alleles was difficult when HLA alleles, especially DR and DQ, strongly co-occurred. In an earlier analysis of 500 to 650 of the donors, most TCR beta V segments appeared in productive rearrangements about 87% or about 30% of the time, broadly matching IMGT annotations. Presence/absence analyses assumed roughly uniform sequencing depth across donors, an assumption that may not hold. According to the authors, the approach could potentially be generalized to other disease states and immunological phenotypes. In this cohort, only TCR beta chains were sequenced, and detectable features were limited by the absence of alpha or paired-chain data.

In total, around 600 healthy bone marrow donors made up the cohort. Cohort members were all nominally healthy when sampled, although unrecorded immune exposures were likely present. The donor tested CMV seronegative, placing the donor among the 300 to 450 seronegative members of the cohort. A peripheral blood sample was collected from each donor, and TCR beta sequencing was performed on peripheral blood mononuclear cells. The Qiagen DNeasy Blood Extraction Kit was used to extract genomic DNA from the blood cell samples. The sequence was collected from a girl younger than two in good health and CMV-seronegative. The specimen was PBMCs.

The nucleotide sequence reads TGTGCCAGCAGTGGACAGGGGGCGCCGGGCTATGGCTACACCTTC. The translation is CASSGQGAPGYGYTF. The rearranged chain carries TRBV2 and TRBJ1-2; 10 central nucleotides agree with TRBD1. The germline V gene specifies SNHLY as CDR1 and FYNNEI as CDR2. The CDR3 measures 15 amino acids from cysteine to phenylalanine. CDR3 DNA only is kept here, 45 bases in frame from base 1. V is trimmed back by 4 bases and J by 4 bases, and the junction contains 6 bases that no gene match accounts for. Full variable domain (CDR3 extended with the reference TRBV2 and TRBJ1-2 proteins): EPEVTQTPSHQVTQMGQEVILRCVPISNHLYFYWYRQILGQKVEFLVSFYNNEISEKSEIFDDQFSVERPDGSNFTLKIRSTKLEDSAMYFCASSGQGAPGYGYTFGSGTRLTVV.